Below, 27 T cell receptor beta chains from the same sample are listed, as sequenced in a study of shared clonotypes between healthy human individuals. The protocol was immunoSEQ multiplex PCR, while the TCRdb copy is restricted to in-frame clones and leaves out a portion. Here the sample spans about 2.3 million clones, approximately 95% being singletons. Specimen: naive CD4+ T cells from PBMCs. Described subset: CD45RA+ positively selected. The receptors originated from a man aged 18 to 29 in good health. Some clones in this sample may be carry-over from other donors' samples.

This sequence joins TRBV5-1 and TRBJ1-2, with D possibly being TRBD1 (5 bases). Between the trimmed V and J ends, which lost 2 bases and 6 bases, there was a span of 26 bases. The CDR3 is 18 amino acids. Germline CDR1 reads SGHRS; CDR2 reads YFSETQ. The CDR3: CASSFNPAGNGGRDGYTF. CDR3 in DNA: TGCGCCAGCAGCTTTAATCCGGCAGGGAACGGAGGGAGGGATGGCTACACCTTC.

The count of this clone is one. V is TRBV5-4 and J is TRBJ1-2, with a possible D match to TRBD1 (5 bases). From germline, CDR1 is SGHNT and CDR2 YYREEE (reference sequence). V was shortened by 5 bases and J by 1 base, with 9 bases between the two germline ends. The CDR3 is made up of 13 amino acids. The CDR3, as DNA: TGTGCCAGCAGTGTAGACAGTAACTATGGCTACACCTTC. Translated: CASSVDSNYGYTF. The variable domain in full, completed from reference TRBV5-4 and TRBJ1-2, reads ETGVTQSPTHLIKTRGQQVTLRCSSQSGHNTVSWYQQALGQGPQFIFQYYREEENGRGNFPPRFSGLQFPNYSSELNVNALELDDSALYLCASSVDSNYGYTFGSGTRLTVV.

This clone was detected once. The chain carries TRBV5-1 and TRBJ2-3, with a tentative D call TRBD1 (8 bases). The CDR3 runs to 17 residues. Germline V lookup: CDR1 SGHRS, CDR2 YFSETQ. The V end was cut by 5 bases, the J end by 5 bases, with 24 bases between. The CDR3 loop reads CASSLLLGGTGVDTQYF. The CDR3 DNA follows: TGCGCCAGCAGTCTTTTATTGGGGGGGACAGGAGTAGATACGCAGTATTTT. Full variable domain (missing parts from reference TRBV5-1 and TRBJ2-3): KAGVTQTPRYLIKTRGQQVTLSCSPISGHRSVSWYQQTPGQGLQFLFEYFSETQRNKGNFPGRFSGRQFSNSRSEMNVSTLELGDSALYLCASSLLLGGTGVDTQYFGPGTRLTVL.

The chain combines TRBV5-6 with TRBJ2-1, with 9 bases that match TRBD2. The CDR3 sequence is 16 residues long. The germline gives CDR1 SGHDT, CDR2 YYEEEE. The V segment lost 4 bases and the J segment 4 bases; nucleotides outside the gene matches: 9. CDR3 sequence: CASSPRSSGRYNEQFF. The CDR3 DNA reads TGTGCCAGCAGCCCCCGAAGTAGCGGGAGATACAATGAGCAGTTCTTC.

CDR3 region: CASSLAGLATEQYF. In DNA, the CDR3 is TGCGCCAGCAGCTTGGCCGGACTAGCTACCGAGCAGTACTTC. V usage is TRBV5-1 and J usage is TRBJ2-7; 8 bases match TRBD2. The CDR3 covers 14 residues. With 0 bases clipped from V and 6 bases from J, the junction kept 5 bases outside the gene matches. Looked up from germline, CDR1 is SGHRS and CDR2 is YFSETQ.

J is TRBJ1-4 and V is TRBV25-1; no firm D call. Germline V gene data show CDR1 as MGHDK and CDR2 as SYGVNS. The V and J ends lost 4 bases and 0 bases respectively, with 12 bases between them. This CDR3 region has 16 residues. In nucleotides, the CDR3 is TGTGCCAGCAGTGGGGGTTCGGGTGCAACTAATGAAAAACTGTTTTTT. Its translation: CASSGGSGATNEKLFF.

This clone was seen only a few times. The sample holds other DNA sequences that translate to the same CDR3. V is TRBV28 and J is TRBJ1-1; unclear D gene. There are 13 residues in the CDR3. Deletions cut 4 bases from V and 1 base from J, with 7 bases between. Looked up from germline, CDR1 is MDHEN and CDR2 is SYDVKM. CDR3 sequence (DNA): TGTGCCAGCAGTTATGCAGGGAACACTGAAGCTTTCTTT. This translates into CASSYAGNTEAFF.

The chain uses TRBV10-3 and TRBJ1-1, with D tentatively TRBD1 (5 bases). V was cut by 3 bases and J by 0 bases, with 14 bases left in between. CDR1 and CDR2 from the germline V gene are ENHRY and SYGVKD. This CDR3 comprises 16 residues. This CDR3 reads CAISELAGLMNTEAFF. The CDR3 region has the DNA TGTGCCATCAGTGAACTGGCAGGGCTGATGAACACTGAAGCTTTCTTT.

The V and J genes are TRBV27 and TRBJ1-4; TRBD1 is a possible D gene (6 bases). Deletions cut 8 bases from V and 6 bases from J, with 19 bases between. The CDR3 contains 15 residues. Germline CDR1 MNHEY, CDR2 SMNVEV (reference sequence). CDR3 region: CASGGQGSLHEKLFF. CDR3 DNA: TGTGCCAGCGGGGGCCAGGGCTCACTTCATGAAAAACTGTTTTTT.

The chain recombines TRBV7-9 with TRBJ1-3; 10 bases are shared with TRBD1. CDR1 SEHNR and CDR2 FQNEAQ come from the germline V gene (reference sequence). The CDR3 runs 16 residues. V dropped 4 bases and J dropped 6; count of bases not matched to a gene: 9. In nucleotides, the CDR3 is TGTGCCAGCAGCTATTCCGTAGGGACAGGGGAAAACACCATATATTTT. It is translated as CASSYSVGTGENTIYF.

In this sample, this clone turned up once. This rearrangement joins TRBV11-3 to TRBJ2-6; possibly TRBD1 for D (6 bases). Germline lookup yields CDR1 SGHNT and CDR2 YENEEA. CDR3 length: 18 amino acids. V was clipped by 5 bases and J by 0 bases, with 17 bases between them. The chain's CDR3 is CASSPGGSLSSGANVLTF. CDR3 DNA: TGTGCCAGCAGCCCTGGGGGCAGTTTAAGCTCTGGGGCCAACGTCCTGACTTTC.

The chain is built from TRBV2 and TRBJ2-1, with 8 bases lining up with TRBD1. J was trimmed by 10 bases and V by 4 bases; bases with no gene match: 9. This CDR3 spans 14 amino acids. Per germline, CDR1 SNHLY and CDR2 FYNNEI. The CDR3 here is CASSVRDRTLEQFF. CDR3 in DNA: TGTGCCAGCAGTGTCCGGGACAGGACCCTAGAGCAGTTCTTC.

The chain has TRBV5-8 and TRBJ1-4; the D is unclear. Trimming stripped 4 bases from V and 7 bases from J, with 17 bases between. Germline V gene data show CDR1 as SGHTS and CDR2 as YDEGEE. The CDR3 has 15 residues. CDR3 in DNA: TGTGCCAGCAGCCTCGATCGGGTGGCAAGTGAAAAACTGTTTTTT. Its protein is CASSLDRVASEKLFF.

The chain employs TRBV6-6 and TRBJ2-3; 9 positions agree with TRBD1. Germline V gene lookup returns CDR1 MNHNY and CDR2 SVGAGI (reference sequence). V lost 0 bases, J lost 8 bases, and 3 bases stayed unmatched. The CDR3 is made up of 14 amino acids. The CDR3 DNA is TGTGCCAGCAGTTACTCGGGACAGGGTTCTACGCAGTATTTT. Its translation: CASSYSGQGSTQYF.

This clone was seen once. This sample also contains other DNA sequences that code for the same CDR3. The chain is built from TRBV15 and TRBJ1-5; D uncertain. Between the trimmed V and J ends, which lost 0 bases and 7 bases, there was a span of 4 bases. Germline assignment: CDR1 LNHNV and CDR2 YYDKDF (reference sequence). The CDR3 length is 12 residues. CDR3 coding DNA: TGTGCCACCAGCAGAGATAGACAGCCCCAGCATTTT. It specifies CATSRDRQPQHF.

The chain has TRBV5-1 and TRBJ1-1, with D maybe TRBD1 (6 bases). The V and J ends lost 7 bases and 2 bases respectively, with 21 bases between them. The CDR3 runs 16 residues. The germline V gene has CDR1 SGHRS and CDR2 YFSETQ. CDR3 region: CASSIATGTKNTEAFF. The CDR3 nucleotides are TGCGCCAGCTCCATAGCCACCGGGACAAAAAACACTGAAGCTTTCTTT.

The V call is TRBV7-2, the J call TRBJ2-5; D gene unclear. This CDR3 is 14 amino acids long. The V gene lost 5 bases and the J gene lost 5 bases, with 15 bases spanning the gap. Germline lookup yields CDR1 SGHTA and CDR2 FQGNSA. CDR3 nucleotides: TGTGCCAGCAGCCTGGTGAGGCCGGGTGAGACCCAGTACTTC. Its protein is CASSLVRPGETQYF.

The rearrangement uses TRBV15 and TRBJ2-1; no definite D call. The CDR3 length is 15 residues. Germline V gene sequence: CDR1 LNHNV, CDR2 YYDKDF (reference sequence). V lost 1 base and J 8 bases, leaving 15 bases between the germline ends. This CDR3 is CATSRVFGLVYEQFF. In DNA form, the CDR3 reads TGTGCCACCAGCAGAGTTTTCGGGCTAGTGTATGAGCAGTTCTTC.

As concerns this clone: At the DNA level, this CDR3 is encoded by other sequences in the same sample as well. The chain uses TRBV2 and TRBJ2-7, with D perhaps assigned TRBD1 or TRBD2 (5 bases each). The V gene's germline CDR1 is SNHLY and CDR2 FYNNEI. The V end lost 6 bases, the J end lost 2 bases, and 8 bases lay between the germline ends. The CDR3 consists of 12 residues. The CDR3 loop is CASRGEAYEQYF. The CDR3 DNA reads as TGTGCCAGCAGGGGGGAAGCCTACGAGCAGTACTTC.

CDR3 sequence (DNA): TGTGCCAGCAGCTTAGCGGGGGCAGCTGGAAACACCATATATTTT. This encodes CASSLAGAAGNTIYF. The chain employs TRBV7-2 and TRBJ1-3; a weak D match, TRBD1 (6 bases). CDR1 is SGHTA and CDR2 is FQGNSA in the germline V gene. V lost 0 bases, J lost 2 bases, and 8 bases lay in between. There are 15 residues in the CDR3.

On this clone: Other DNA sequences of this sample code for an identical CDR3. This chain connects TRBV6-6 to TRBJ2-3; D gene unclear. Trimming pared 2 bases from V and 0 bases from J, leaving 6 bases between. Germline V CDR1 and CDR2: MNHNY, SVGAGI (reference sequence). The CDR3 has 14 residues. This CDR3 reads CASSYATSTDTQYF. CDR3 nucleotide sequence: TGTGCCAGCAGTTACGCGACTAGCACAGATACGCAGTATTTT.

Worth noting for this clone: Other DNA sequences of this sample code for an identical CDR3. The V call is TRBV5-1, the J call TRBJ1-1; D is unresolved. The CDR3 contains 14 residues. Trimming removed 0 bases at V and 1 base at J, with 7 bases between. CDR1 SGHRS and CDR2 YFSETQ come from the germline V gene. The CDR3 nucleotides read TGCGCCAGCAGCTTGGCTACTACGAACACTGAAGCTTTCTTT. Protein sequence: CASSLATTNTEAFF. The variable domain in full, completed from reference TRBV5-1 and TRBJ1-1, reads KAGVTQTPRYLIKTRGQQVTLSCSPISGHRSVSWYQQTPGQGLQFLFEYFSETQRNKGNFPGRFSGRQFSNSRSEMNVSTLELGDSALYLCASSLATTNTEAFFGQGTRLTVV.

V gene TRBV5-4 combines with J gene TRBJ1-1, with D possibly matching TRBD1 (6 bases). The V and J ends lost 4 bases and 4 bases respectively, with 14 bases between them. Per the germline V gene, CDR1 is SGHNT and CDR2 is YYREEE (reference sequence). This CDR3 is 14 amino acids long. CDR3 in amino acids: CASSRTAAVTEAFF. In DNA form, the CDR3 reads TGTGCCAGCAGCAGGACAGCCGCGGTCACTGAAGCTTTCTTT.

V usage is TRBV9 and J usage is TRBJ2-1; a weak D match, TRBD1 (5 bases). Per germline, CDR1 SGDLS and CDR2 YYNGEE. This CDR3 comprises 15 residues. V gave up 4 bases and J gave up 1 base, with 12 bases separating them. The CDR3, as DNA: TGTGCCAGCAGCCCTGGACGGACATCCTACAATGAGCAGTTCTTC. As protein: CASSPGRTSYNEQFF.

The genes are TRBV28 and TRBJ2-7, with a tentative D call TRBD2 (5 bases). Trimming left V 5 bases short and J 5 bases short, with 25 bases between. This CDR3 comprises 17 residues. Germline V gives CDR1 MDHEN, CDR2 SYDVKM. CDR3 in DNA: TGTGCCAGCAGTCCCCTCAGACTAATTTCAAGGGCTAACGAGCAGTACTTC. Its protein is CASSPLRLISRANEQYF.

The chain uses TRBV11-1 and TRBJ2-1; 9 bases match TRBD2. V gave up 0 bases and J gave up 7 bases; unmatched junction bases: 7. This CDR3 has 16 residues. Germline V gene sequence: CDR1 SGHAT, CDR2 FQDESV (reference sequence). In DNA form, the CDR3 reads TGTGCCAGCAGCTTAGCGGTTCTAGCGGGAAGGAATGAGCAGTTCTTC. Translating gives CASSLAVLAGRNEQFF.

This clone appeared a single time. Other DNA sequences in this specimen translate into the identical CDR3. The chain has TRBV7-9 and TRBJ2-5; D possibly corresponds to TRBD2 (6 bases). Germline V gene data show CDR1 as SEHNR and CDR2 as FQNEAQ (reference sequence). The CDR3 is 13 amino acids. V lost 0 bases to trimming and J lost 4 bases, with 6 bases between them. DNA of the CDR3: TGTGCCAGCAGCTTAGCCGGGGGAGAGACCCAGTACTTC. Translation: CASSLAGGETQYF.